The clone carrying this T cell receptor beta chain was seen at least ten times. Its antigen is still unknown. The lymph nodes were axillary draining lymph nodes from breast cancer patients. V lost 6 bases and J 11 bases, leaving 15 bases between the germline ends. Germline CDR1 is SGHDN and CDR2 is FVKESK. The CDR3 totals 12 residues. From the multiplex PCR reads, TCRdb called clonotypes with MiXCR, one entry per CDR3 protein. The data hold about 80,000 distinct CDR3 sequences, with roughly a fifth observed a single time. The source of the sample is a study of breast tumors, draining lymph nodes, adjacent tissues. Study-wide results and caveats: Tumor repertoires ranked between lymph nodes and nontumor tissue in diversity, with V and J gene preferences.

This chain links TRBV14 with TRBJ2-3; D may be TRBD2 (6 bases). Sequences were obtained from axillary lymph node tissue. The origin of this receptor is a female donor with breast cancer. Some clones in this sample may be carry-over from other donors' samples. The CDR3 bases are TGTGCCAGCAGTCGGATCGGGACTTTGCAGTATTTT. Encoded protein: CASSRIGTLQYF.